This TCR beta chain was identified in a study of T-cell memory formation after mild COVID-19. TCRdb reprocessed the 5' RACE reads with MiXCR, giving one entry per CDR3 protein. The sample records some 150,000 distinct CDR3 sequences, 6% to 7% being singletons. V dropped 4 bases and J dropped 2; count of bases not matched to a gene: 8. This CDR3 spans 16 amino acids. Germline-derived CDR1 and CDR2 are DFQATT and SNEGSKA (reference sequence). The sequence derives from an adult woman who had mild COVID-19 (a few samples of this study predate the infection). Cell type and time point are not known. This chain joins TRBV20-1 and TRBJ1-5, with 10 nucleotides matching TRBD1. Specimen: PBMCs or a T cell subset sorted from them (not recorded which). The CDR3 loop reads CSAKYTGTGGNQPQHF. Here the CDR3 DNA reads TGCAGTGCTAAATATACCGGGACAGGGGGCAATCAGCCCCAGCATTTT.